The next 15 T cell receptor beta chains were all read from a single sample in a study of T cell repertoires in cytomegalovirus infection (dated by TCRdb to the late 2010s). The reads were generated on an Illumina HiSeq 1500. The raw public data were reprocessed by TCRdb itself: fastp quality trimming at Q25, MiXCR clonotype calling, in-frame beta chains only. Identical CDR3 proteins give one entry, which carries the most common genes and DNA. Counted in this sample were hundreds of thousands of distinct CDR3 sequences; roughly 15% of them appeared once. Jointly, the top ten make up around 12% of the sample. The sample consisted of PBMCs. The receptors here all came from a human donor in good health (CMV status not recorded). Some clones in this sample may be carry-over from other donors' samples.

Here the CDR3 DNA reads TGTGCCAGCAGCGAAGTCGGGCAGGGCTATGACACTGAAGCTTTCTTT. It yields the protein CASSEVGQGYDTEAFF. The J gene is TRBJ1-1, the V gene TRBV4-2; weak D call: TRBD1 (5 bases). The V end lost 5 bases, the J end lost 3 bases, and 19 bases lay between the germline ends. The CDR3 has 16 residues. Germline-derived CDR1 and CDR2 are LGHNA and YNFKEQ.

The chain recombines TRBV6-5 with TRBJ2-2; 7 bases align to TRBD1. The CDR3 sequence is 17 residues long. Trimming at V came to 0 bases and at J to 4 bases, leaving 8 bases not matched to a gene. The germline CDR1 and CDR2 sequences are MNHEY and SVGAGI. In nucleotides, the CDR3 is TGTGCCAGCAGTTACTCGGTTACAGGGGATGTCACCGGGGAGCTGTTTTTT. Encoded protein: CASSYSVTGDVTGELFF.

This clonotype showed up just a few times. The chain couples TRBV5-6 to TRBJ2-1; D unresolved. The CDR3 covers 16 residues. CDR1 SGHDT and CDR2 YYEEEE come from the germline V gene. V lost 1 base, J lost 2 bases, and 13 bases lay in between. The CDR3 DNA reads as TGTGCCAGCAGCTTGTCCTCGGACCACCCCTACAATGAGCAGTTCTTC. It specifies CASSLSSDHPYNEQFF.

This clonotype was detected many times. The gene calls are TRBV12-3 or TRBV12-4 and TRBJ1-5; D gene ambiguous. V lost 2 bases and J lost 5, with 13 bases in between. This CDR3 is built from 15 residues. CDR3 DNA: TGTGCCAGCAGTTTAAACGGGTTTAATGATCAGCCCCAGCATTTT. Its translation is CASSLNGFNDQPQHF.

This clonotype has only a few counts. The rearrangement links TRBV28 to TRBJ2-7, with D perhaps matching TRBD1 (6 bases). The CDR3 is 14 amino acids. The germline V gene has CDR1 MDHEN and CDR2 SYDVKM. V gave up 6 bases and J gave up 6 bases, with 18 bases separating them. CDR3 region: CASRGRDTWGEQYF. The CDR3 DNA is TGTGCCAGCAGAGGCCGGGACACATGGGGCGAGCAGTACTTC.

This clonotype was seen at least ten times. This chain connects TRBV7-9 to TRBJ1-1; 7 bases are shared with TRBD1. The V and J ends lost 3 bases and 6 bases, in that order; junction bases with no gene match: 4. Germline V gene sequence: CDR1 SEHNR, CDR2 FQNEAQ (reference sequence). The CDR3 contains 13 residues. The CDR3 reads CASSLYGTAEAFF. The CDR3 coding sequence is TGTGCCAGCAGCTTGTACGGGACAGCTGAAGCTTTCTTT.

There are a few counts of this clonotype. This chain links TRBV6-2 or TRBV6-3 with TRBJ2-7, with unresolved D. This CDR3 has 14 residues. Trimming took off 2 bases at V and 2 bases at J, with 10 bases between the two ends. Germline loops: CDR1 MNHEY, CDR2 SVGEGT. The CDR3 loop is CASSYSSEPYEQYF. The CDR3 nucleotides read TGTGCCAGCAGTTACAGCTCCGAACCCTACGAGCAGTACTTC.

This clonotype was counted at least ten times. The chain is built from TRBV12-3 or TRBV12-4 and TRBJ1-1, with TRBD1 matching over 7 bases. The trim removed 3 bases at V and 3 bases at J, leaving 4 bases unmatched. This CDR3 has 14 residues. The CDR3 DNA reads TGTGCCAGCAGTTTTAGACAGGGATACACTGAAGCTTTCTTT. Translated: CASSFRQGYTEAFF.

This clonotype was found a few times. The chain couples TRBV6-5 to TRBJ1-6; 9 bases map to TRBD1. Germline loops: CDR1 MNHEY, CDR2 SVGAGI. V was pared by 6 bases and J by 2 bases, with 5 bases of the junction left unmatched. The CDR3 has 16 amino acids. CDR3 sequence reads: CASSRQGVAYNSPLHF. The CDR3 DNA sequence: TGTGCCAGCAGCAGACAGGGGGTTGCCTATAATTCACCCCTCCACTTT.

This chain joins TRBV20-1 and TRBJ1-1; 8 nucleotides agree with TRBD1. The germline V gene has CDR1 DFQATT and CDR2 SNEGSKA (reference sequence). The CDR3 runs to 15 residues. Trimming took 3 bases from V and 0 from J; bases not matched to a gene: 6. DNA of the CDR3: TGCAGTGCTAGCAGACAGGGGTTCGTGAACACTGAAGCTTTCTTT. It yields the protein CSASRQGFVNTEAFF.

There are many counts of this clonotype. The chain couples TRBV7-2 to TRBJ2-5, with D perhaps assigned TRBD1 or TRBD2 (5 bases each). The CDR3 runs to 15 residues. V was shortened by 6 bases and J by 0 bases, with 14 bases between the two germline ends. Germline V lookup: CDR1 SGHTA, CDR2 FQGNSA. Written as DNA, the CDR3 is TGTGCCAGCAGTCCCACCCCGGGGCACCAAGAGACCCAGTACTTC. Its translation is CASSPTPGHQETQYF.

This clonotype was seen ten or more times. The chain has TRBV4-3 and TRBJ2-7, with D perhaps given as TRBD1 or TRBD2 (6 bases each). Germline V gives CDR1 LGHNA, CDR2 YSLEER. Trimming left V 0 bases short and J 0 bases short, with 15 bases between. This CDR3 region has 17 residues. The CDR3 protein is CASSQELLGGTSYEQYF. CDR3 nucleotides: TGCGCCAGCAGCCAAGAGCTGCTGGGGGGCACCTCCTACGAGCAGTACTTC.

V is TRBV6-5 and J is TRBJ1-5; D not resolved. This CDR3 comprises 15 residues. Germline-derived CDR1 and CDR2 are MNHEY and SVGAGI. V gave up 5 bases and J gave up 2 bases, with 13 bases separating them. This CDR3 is CASSPGTRGNQPQHF. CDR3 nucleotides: TGTGCCAGCAGTCCCGGAACACGCGGCAATCAGCCCCAGCATTTT.

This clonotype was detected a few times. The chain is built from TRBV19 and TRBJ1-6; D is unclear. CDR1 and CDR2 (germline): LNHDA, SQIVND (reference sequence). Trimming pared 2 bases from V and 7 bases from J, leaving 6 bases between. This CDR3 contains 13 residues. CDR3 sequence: CASSIHGNSPLHF. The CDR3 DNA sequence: TGTGCCAGTAGTATACATGGGAATTCACCCCTCCACTTT.

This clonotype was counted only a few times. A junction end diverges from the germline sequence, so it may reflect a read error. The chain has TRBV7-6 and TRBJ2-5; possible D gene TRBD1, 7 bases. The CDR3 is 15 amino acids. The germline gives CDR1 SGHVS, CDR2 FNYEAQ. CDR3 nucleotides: TGTGCTAGCAGCTTGAACAGGGGAGGCCAAGAGACCCAGTACTTC. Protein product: CASSLNRGGQETQYF.